The source of this TCR beta chain is a study of T-cell reconstitution after alpha-beta-depleted transplantation in children. Study-wide points: Newly produced T cells mostly provided counts and TCRbeta diversity after one year, as hyperexpanded clones declined. As was reported, about two months after transplant, alpha-beta T cells came from several hundred expanded graft clones.

This clonotype was picked up a small number of times. Its cognate antigen is unknown. The authors prepared the TCRbeta library with unique molecular identifiers. Each CDR3 protein is one row after TCRdb ran MiXCR on the PCR reads. The sample shows approximately 650,000 distinct CDR3 sequences, roughly 13% of them seen only once. The ends were cut back, 2 bases at V and 0 bases at J, with 14 bases in the middle. This CDR3 is built from 18 residues. Per the germline V gene, CDR1 is LNHNV and CDR2 is YYDKDF (reference sequence). The receptor was derived from a girl aged 2 to 9 with congenital amegakaryocytic thrombocytopenia, due to receive a stem cell transplant. The specimen comprised PBMCs, sampled before TCRalphabeta/CD19-depleted stem cell transplant. The chain uses TRBV15 and TRBJ2-6; D uncertain. The CDR3: CATSRRSSITSGANVLTF. DNA of the CDR3: TGTGCCACCAGCAGAAGGAGCAGTATTACCTCTGGGGCCAACGTCCTGACTTTC.